The next 23 T cell receptor beta chains were all read from a single sample in a study of tissue T cells after allogeneic stem cell transplantation. Stated time point: mouse harvest day 7 after allogeneic transplant. Mouse grafts combined 10^7 T-cell-depleted bone marrow cells with 10^6 splenic CD5+ T cells. Measured with immunoSEQ multiplex PCR; TCRdb has only the in-frame clones, and not every one. The sample carries roughly 7,200 clones, about 53% recorded once. Sequenced: gut tissue. These receptors were obtained from a female BALB/c mouse given C57BL/6 T cells with graft-versus-host disease after an allogeneic hematopoietic cell transplant.

The sample holds a few counts of this clone. Gene names denote mouse genes. The read is 1 residue too short to cover the CDR3 end, so that end is filled in from the germline J gene. The chain joins TRBV26 to TRBJ1-6; D gene uncertain. TRBJ1-6 is marked as an open reading frame, function uncertain. Per the germline V gene, CDR1 is KGHPV and CDR2 is FQNQEV (reference sequence). V was cut by 2 bases and J by 3 bases, with 5 bases left in between. The CDR3 has 14 amino acids. The CDR3 bases that were read are TGTGCCAGCAGTCTGCCCAACTATAATTCGCCCCTCTAC. Residues: CASSLPNYNSPLY. The entire CDR3 protein reads CASSLPNYNSPLYF.

A few counts support this clone. The germline and genes are mouse ones. From the germline J gene comes the end of the CDR3, since the read stops 1 residue before it. The gene calls are TRBV23 and TRBJ1-6; TRBD1 is the table's D call, not checked against the DNA. TRBJ1-6 is marked as an open reading frame, function uncertain. Germline loops: CDR1 KGHTA, CDR2 FQNQQP. This CDR3 is 15 amino acids long. Incomplete CDR3 DNA: TGCTCCAGCAGTCAATACAGGGGAGGGAATTCGCCCCTCTAC. Translation gives CSSSQYRGGNSPLY. In full, the CDR3 is CSSSQYRGGNSPLYF.

This clone has a handful of counts. Gene labels here are mouse ones. The read terminates 1 residue ahead of where the CDR3 ends, so the germline J gene completes it. The chain couples TRBV23 to TRBJ1-2; no check of the table's D call, TRBD1, against the DNA was made. The CDR3 contains 14 residues. The germline V gene has CDR1 KGHTA and CDR2 FQNQQP. CDR3 region: CSSRPGQGNSDYTF. The DNA read from the CDR3 is TGCTCCAGCAGACCCGGACAGGGAAACTCCGACTACACC.

Turning to this clone: Any gene name here is a mouse gene name. The CDR3 end falls 1 residue outside the read, so it is completed with the germline J gene. V and J are TRBV23 and TRBJ1-2; TRBD1, the table's D call, was not compared with the DNA. This CDR3 comprises 14 residues. Germline loops: CDR1 KGHTA, CDR2 FQNQQP. The CDR3 loop reads CSSSQTGRDSDYTF. The sequenced part of the CDR3 DNA is TGCTCCAGCAGCCAGACAGGGCGGGACTCCGACTACACC.

In regard to this clone: Gene names follow the mouse nomenclature. The CDR3 end lies 1 residue beyond the end of the read and is filled in from the germline J gene. The chain has TRBV26 and TRBJ2-3; D unresolved. Trimming removed 2 bases at V and 0 bases at J, with 3 bases between. Germline V gives CDR1 KGHPV, CDR2 FQNQEV (reference sequence). This CDR3 region has 13 residues. This chain's CDR3 is CASSLASAETLYF. CDR3 DNA (partial): TGTGCCAGCAGTCTGGCCAGTGCAGAAACGCTGTAT.

This clone was seen only a few times. The genes and germline here are from mouse. The CDR3 end is not reached by the read, which stops 1 residue before it; the germline J gene fills it in. This rearrangement joins TRBV26 to TRBJ2-2; 10 nucleotides align to TRBD2. The CDR3 extends over 16 amino acids. Per germline, CDR1 KGHPV and CDR2 FQNQEV (reference sequence). Unmatched junction bases numbered 2, after V lost 2 bases and J lost 2 bases. The CDR3 loop reads CASSLPGLGNTGQLYF. CDR3 bases read: TGTGCCAGCAGTCTGCCGGGACTGGGGAACACCGGGCAGCTCTAC.

This clone was counted between two and nine times. Mouse gene names apply. The read terminates 1 residue ahead of where the CDR3 ends, so the germline J gene completes it. The chain carries TRBV24 and TRBJ2-7; D is perhaps TRBD1 (5 bases). This CDR3 has 12 amino acids. The V gene's germline CDR1 is KGHTA and CDR2 FRNEEI. The germline V and J ends were trimmed by 5 bases and 4 bases, with 9 bases remaining between them. The CDR3 region is CASSVGQYEQYF. The CDR3 DNA, read in part, is TGTGCCAGCAGTGTAGGACAATATGAACAGTAC.

There are a few counts of this clone. Genes and germline come from the mouse. The read finishes 1 residue shy of the CDR3 end, and the germline J gene is used to complete it. This chain links TRBV14 with TRBJ2-1; 10 nucleotides align to TRBD1. CDR3 length equals 15 residues. Germline CDR1 is SGHDT and CDR2 is FRDEAV. With 4 bases clipped from V and 5 bases from J, the junction kept 6 bases outside the gene matches. The CDR3 bases that were read are TGTGCCAGCAGTCGACCCGGGACAGGGGATGCTGAGCAGTTC. This encodes CASSRPGTGDAEQF. The whole CDR3 reads CASSRPGTGDAEQFF.

In regard to this clone: Germline and genes: mouse. The sequence runs out 1 residue before the end of the CDR3; the remainder is reconstructed from the germline J gene. The chain employs TRBV19 and TRBJ2-7, with 8 positions matching TRBD2. Losses at the gene ends were 0 bases for V and 1 base for J; bases not matched to a gene: 0. The germline V gene has CDR1 FNHDT and CDR2 SITEND (reference sequence). This CDR3 comprises 14 residues. The CDR3 is CASSIVGGSYEQYF. Partial CDR3 DNA: TGTGCCAGCAGTATAGTGGGGGGGTCCTATGAACAGTAC.

This clone showed up just once. The genes are named according to mouse. From the germline J gene comes the end of the CDR3, since the read stops 1 residue before it. This chain connects TRBV26 to TRBJ2-5; 10 bases match TRBD2. CDR3 length equals 15 residues. The trim removed 6 bases at V and 4 bases at J, leaving 7 bases unmatched. Germline lookup yields CDR1 KGHPV and CDR2 FQNQEV (reference sequence). CDR3 DNA, as far as it was read: TGTGCCAGCAGGCCAAGACTGGGGGGAAAAGACACCCAGTAC. As protein: CASRPRLGGKDTQY. The complete CDR3 reads CASRPRLGGKDTQYF. The full variable domain, with the rest looked up from reference TRBV26 and TRBJ2-5, is NSKVIQTPRYLVKGQGQKAKMRCIPEKGHPVVFWYQQNKNNEFKFLINFQNQEVLQQIDMTEKRFSAECPSNSPCSLEIQSSEAGDSALYLCASRPRLGGKDTQYFGPGTRLLVL.

This clone came up a few times. The genes and germline here are from mouse. The read finishes 1 residue shy of the CDR3 end, and the germline J gene is used to complete it. The chain uses TRBV3 and TRBJ2-2; the D gene is possibly TRBD1 (5 bases). The CDR3 totals 14 residues. Trimming took 4 bases from V and 1 from J, leaving 7 bases between them. Germline loops: CDR1 SNHLY, CDR2 FYNGKV (reference sequence). Here the CDR3 reads CASSSTGNTGQLYF. The part of the CDR3 DNA that was read is TGTGCCAGCAGCTCAACAGGAAACACCGGGCAGCTCTAC.

Details on this clone: Genes and germline are mouse. The read ends 1 residue early relative to the CDR3; the germline J gene fills the gap. The chain is built from TRBV15 and TRBJ1-3; D unclear. Germline CDR1 is SGHND and CDR2 is FRSKSL. The length of the CDR3 is 12 residues. V was shortened by 4 bases and J by 2 bases, with 3 bases between the two germline ends. The CDR3 sequence is CASSSPGNTLYF. CDR3 DNA, as far as it was read: TGTGCCAGCAGTTCCCCTGGAAATACGCTCTAT.

Of note for this clone: Any gene name here is a mouse gene name. The observed sequence ends 1 residue before the CDR3 terminus, with the missing tail filled in from the germline J gene. This chain links TRBV26 with TRBJ2-4, with 7 bases identical to TRBD1. The V gene's germline CDR1 is KGHPV and CDR2 FQNQEV (reference sequence). The CDR3 extends over 13 amino acids. After removal of 2 bases from V and 4 bases from J, the junction contained 0 bases not matched to a gene. CDR3: CASSLGQENTLYF. Incomplete CDR3 DNA: TGTGCCAGCAGTCTGGGACAGGAAAACACCTTGTAC.

Concerning this clone: Mouse gene names and germline throughout. The read finishes 1 residue shy of the CDR3 end, and the germline J gene is used to complete it. The chain links TRBV26 to TRBJ1-1; TRBD1 agrees at 7 bases. V lost 4 bases to trimming and J lost 1 base; unmatched junction nucleotides: 0. Per the germline V gene, CDR1 is KGHPV and CDR2 is FQNQEV (reference sequence). There are 13 residues in the CDR3. The DNA read from the CDR3 is TGTGCCAGCAGTCGGGACAGAAACACAGAAGTCTTC. Its protein is CASSRDRNTEVF. The whole CDR3 reads CASSRDRNTEVFF. The full variable domain, completed using reference TRBV26 and TRBJ1-1, is NSKVIQTPRYLVKGQGQKAKMRCIPEKGHPVVFWYQQNKNNEFKFLINFQNQEVLQQIDMTEKRFSAECPSNSPCSLEIQSSEAGDSALYLCASSRDRNTEVFFGKGTRLTVV.

This clone was detected a few times. Germline and genes: mouse. The observed sequence ends 1 residue before the CDR3 terminus, with the missing tail filled in from the germline J gene. The rearrangement uses TRBV26 and TRBJ2-3, with no clear D. V was clipped by 4 bases and J by 0 bases, with 5 bases between them. The CDR3 runs 13 residues. Germline CDR1 and CDR2: KGHPV and FQNQEV (reference sequence). The CDR3 sequence: CASSPVSAETLYF. The covered CDR3 bases are TGTGCCAGCAGTCCAGTTAGTGCAGAAACGCTGTAT.

The count of this clone is one. Gene names and germline match the mouse. The CDR3 goes on 1 residue after the read ends, and that part is filled in from the germline J gene. The V gene is TRBV26, the J gene TRBJ1-1, with D uncertain. Between the trimmed V and J ends, which lost 2 bases and 0 bases, there was a span of 4 bases. Germline CDR1 KGHPV, CDR2 FQNQEV (reference sequence). This CDR3 comprises 13 residues. CDR3 in amino acids: CASSLNTNTEVFF. The DNA read from the CDR3 is TGTGCCAGCAGTCTGAACACAAACACAGAAGTCTTC. The whole variable domain, remainder taken from reference TRBV26 and TRBJ1-1, is NSKVIQTPRYLVKGQGQKAKMRCIPEKGHPVVFWYQQNKNNEFKFLINFQNQEVLQQIDMTEKRFSAECPSNSPCSLEIQSSEAGDSALYLCASSLNTNTEVFFGKGTRLTVV.

A note on this clone: Genes here carry mouse names. The read finishes 1 residue shy of the CDR3 end, and the germline J gene is used to complete it. The sample has other DNA sequences that encode this CDR3 too. The chain carries TRBV26 and TRBJ1-5, with 7 bases lining up with TRBD1. CDR3 length: 15 residues. Per the germline V gene, CDR1 is KGHPV and CDR2 is FQNQEV (reference sequence). The trim removed 6 bases at V and 0 bases at J, leaving 5 bases unmatched. The covered CDR3 bases are TGTGCCAGCAGCCAACAGGGGAATAACAACCAGGCTCCGCTT. Amino acid sequence: CASSQQGNNNQAPL. The full CDR3 reads CASSQQGNNNQAPLF.

Worth noting for this clone: These gene names are mouse names. The CDR3 end lies 1 residue beyond the end of the read and is filled in from the germline J gene. The rearrangement uses TRBV23 and TRBJ2-2. The CDR3 consists of 15 residues. Looked up from germline, CDR1 is KGHTA and CDR2 is FQNQQP. The DNA read from the CDR3 is TGCTCCAGCAGTCAATCCGGCGGGGTCACCGGGCAGCTCTAC. The encoded protein is CSSSQSGGVTGQLY. The CDR3 in its entirety is CSSSQSGGVTGQLYF.

With respect to this clone: Gene names and germline match the mouse. The read is 1 residue too short to cover the CDR3 end, so that end is filled in from the germline J gene. This sequence joins TRBV13-2 and TRBJ2-7; the D is unclear. The CDR3 has 13 residues. Trimming left V 2 bases short and J 2 bases short, with 8 bases between. CDR1 NNHNN and CDR2 SYGAGS come from the germline V gene (reference sequence). CDR3 DNA (partial): TGTGCCAGCGGTGAGTGGGCCGCCTATGAACAGTAC. Its translation is CASGEWAAYEQY. The complete CDR3 protein is CASGEWAAYEQYF.

About this clone itself: Mouse names are used for the genes. The read is 1 residue too short to cover the CDR3 end, so that end is filled in from the germline J gene. The chain employs TRBV26 and TRBJ1-1, with a weak D call TRBD1 (6 bases). The germline gives CDR1 KGHPV, CDR2 FQNQEV (reference sequence). The V end lost 4 bases, the J end lost 0 bases, and 9 bases lay between the germline ends. The length of the CDR3 is 14 residues. The CDR3 loop is CASSRQDANTEVFF. The covered CDR3 bases are TGTGCCAGCAGTCGACAGGATGCAAACACAGAAGTCTTC.

This clone was observed a handful of times. The germline and genes are mouse ones. Read data end 1 residue before the CDR3 end; the end is taken from the germline J gene. The chain recombines TRBV15 with TRBJ2-2; D tentatively reads TRBD1 or TRBD2 (5 bases each). The CDR3 extends over 14 amino acids. Trimming removed 6 bases at V and 3 bases at J, with 11 bases between. CDR1 and CDR2 (germline): SGHND, FRSKSL. Incomplete CDR3 DNA: TGTGCCAGCAGCCGGGGCGCGGACACCGGGCAGCTCTAC. It yields the protein CASSRGADTGQLY. The whole CDR3 sequence is CASSRGADTGQLYF.

Worth noting for this clone: Mouse germline and gene names are used. Read sequence stops 1 residue before the CDR3 end, and the germline J gene provides the missing end. The gene calls are TRBV3 and TRBJ1-6; 7 bases map to TRBD1. TRBJ1-6 is an ORF, with its function uncertain. The CDR3 is 14 residues long. Trimming at V came to 5 bases and at J to 6 bases, leaving 4 bases not matched to a gene. The germline V gene has CDR1 SNHLY and CDR2 FYNGKV (reference sequence). The CDR3 bases that were read are TGTGCCAGCAGCCTCGCAGGGGGTAATTCGCCCCTCTAC. Translating it yields CASSLAGGNSPLY. The whole CDR3 sequence is CASSLAGGNSPLYF.

This clone was seen a handful of times. The gene symbols are mouse symbols. The CDR3 end is not reached by the read, which stops 1 residue before it; the germline J gene fills it in. The chain links TRBV1 to TRBJ1-1, with D hard to call. The germline gives CDR1 NSQYPW, CDR2 LRSPGD (reference sequence). Deletions cut 0 bases from V and 0 bases from J, with 5 bases between. The CDR3 totals 14 residues. Partial CDR3 DNA: TGCACCTGCAGTGCAGACAGGACAAACACAGAAGTCTTC. It is translated as CTCSADRTNTEVF. The entire CDR3 is CTCSADRTNTEVFF.